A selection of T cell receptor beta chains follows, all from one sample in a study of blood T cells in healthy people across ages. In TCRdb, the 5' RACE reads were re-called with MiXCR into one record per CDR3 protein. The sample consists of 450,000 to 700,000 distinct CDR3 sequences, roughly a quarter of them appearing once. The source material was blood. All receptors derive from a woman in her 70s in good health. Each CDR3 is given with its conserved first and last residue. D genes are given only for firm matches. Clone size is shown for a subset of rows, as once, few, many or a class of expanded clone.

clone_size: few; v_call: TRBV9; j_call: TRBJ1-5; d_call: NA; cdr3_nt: TGTGCCAGCAGCCTAGGCGGGGCTCAGGGTCAGCCCCAGCATTTT; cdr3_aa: CASSLGGAQGQPQHF
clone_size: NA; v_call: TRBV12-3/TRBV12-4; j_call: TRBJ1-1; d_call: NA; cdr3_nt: TGTGCCAGCAGTGTTTTGATTGAGACTGAAGCTTTCTTT; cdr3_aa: CASSVLIETEAFF
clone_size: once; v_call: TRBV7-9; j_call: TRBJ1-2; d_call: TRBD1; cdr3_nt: TGTGCCAGCAGCTCGGGACAGGGCCCGCTTAGAGTGTACACCTTC; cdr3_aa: CASSSGQGPLRVYTF
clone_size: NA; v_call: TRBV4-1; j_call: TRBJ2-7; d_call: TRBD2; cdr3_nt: TGCGCCAGCAGCCCGAGCGGGAGGGCCTACGAGCAGTACTTC; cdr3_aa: CASSPSGRAYEQYF
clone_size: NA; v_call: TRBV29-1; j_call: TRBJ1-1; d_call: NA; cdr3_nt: TGCAGCGTTGTCATACTGATTGAAGCTTTCTTT; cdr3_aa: CSVVILIEAFF
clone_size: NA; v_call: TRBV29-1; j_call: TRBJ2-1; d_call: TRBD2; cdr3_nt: TGCAGCGTTCTCGGACTAGCGGGGGGCCCTTCCTACAATGAGCAGTTCTTC; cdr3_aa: CSVLGLAGGPSYNEQFF
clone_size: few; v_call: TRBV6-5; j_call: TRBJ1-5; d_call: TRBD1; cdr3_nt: TGTGCCAGCAGTTACTCCGGGACAGGTAATCAGCCCCAGCATTTT; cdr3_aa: CASSYSGTGNQPQHF
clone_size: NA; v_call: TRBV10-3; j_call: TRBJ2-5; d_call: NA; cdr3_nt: TGTGCCATCAGCTACAGTAACCAAGAGACCCAGTACTTC; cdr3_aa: CAISYSNQETQYF
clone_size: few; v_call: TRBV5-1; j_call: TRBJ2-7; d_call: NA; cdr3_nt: TGCGCCAGCAGCTTGGGGGACAATTACGAGCAGTACTTC; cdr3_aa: CASSLGDNYEQYF
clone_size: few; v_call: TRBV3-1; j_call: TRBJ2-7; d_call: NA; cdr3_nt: TGTGCCAGCAGCCAAGATCGGGCTTATACCTACGAGCAGTACTTC; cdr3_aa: CASSQDRAYTYEQYF
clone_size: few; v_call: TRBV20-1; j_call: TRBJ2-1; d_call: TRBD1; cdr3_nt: TGCAGTGTCTCGCCACAGGGGGCTAGCTCCTACAATGAGCAGTTCTTC; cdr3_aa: CSVSPQGASSYNEQFF
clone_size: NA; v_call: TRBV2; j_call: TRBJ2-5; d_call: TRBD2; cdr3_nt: TGTGCCAGCACCCCTAACGGGGGAGGGGAGGAGACCCAGTACTTC; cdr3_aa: CASTPNGGGEETQYF
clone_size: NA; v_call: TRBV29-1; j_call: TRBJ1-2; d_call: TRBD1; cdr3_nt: TGCAGCGTTGTGAATGAGGGGGCGTTGGGCTACACCTTC; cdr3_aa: CSVVNEGALGYTF
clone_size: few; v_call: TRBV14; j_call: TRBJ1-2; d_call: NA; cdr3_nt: TGTGCCAGCAGCCGAGTTTACGGCAGCCGTGGGGGCTACACCTTC; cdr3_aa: CASSRVYGSRGGYTF
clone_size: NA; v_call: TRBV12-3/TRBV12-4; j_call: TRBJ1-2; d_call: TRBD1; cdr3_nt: TGTGCCAGCAGTTTATATAGAAAGGGGGCAAGTGGCTACACCTTC; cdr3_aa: CASSLYRKGASGYTF
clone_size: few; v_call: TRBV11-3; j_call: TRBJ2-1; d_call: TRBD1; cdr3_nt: TGTGCCAGCAGCTTAGAGGGACAGGGCGGTGAGCAGTTCTTC; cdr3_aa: CASSLEGQGGEQFF
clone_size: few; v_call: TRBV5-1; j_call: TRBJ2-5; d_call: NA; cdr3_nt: TGCGCCAGCAGCTTAAGCCCTAGCGAAGAGACCCAGTGCTTC; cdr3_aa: CASSLSPSEETQCF
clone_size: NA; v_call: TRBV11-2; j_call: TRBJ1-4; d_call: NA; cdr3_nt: TGTGCCAGCAGCTTCCGTCCCTCGGGCCCGGGGACTAATGAAAAACTGTTTTTT; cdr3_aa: CASSFRPSGPGTNEKLFF
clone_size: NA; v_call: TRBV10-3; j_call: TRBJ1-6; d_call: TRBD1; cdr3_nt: TGTGCCATCAGTGAGTCGGACAGGGGAAGAAACTCACCCCTCCACTTT; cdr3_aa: CAISESDRGRNSPLHF
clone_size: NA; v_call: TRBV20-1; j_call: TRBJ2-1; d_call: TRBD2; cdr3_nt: TGCAGTGCTAGAGTAGCGGGAGGGTACAATGAGCAGTTCTTC; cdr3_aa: CSARVAGGYNEQFF
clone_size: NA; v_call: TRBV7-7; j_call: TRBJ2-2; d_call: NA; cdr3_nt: TGTGCTAGCAGCTCCCAGGAGGCCGGGGAGCTGTTTTTT; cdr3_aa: CASSSQEAGELFF
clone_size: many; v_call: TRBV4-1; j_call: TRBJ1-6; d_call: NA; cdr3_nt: TGCGCCAGCAGCCCTGACCCGGGCCCTAGCTCCTATAATTCACCCCTCCACTTT; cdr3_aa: CASSPDPGPSSYNSPLHF
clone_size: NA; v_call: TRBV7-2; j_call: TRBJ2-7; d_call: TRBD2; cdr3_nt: TGTGCCAGCATCAGTGACGGGGGGGCTTCCTACGAGCAGTACTTC; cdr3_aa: CASISDGGASYEQYF
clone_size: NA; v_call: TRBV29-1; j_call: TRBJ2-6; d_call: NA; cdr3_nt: TGCAGCGTTGCAGGGAGCACGTCTGGGGCCAACGTCCTGACTTTC; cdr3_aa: CSVAGSTSGANVLTF
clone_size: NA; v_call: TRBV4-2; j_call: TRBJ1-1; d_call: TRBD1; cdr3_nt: TGTGCCAGCAGCCAGGCCCTCCGGGACAGGGTAAACACTGAAGCTTTCTTT; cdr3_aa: CASSQALRDRVNTEAFF
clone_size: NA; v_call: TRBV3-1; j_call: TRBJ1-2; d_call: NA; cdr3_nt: TGTGCCAGCAGCCAAGACGCAGGGCGTAACTATGGCTACACCTTC; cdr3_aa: CASSQDAGRNYGYTF
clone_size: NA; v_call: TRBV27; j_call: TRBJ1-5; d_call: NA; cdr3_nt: TGTGCCAGCAGTCACGAAGGACTTTACAATCAGCCCCAGCATTTT; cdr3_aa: CASSHEGLYNQPQHF
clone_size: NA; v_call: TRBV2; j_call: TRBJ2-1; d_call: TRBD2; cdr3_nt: TGTGCCAGCAGCGGAGAAGGGGGACTAGCGTCCAATGAGCAGTTCTTC; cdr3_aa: CASSGEGGLASNEQFF
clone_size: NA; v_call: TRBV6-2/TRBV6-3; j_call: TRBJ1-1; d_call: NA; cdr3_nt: TGTGCCAGCACCTTACGGGGGGGGAACACTGAAGCTTTCTTT; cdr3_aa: CASTLRGGNTEAFF
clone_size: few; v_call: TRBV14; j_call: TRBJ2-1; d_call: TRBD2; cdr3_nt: TGTGCCAGCAGTCCGGGACTAGCTATTTGGAATGAGCAGTTCTTC; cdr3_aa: CASSPGLAIWNEQFF
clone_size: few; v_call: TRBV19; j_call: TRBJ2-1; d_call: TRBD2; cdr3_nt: TGTGCCAGTAGTATTCGCCTAGCGGGGGACAATGAGCAGTTCTTC; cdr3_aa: CASSIRLAGDNEQFF
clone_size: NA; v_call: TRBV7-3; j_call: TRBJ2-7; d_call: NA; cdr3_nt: TGTGCCAGCAGTTCTACAGCGGGCGATAATTACGAGCAGTACTTC; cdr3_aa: CASSSTAGDNYEQYF
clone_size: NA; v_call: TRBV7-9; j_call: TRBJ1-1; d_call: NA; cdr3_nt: TGTGCCAGCAGCTCCCGGACAGTAAGTCCCGAAGCTTTCTTT; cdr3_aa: CASSSRTVSPEAFF
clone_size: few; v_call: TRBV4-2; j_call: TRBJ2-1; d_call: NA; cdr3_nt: TGTGCCAGCAGCCAAAGGGTTTACAATGAGCAGTTCTTC; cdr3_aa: CASSQRVYNEQFF
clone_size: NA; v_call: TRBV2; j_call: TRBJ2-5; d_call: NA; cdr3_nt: TGTGCCAGCGTGCGGGGACTCCAAGAGACCCAGTACTTC; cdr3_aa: CASVRGLQETQYF
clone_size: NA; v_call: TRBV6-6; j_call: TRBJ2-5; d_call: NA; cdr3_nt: TGTGCCAGCAGCCGCCGGACGGATTCTGAGGCCCAGTACTTC; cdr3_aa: CASSRRTDSEAQYF
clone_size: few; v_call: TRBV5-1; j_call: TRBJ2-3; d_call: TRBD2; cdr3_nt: TGCGCCAGCAGCCGGGGGGGGCGTCCCGGACTGAGTACAGATACGCAGTATTTT; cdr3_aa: CASSRGGRPGLSTDTQYF
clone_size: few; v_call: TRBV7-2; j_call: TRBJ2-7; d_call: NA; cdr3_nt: TGTGCCAGCAGCTTTGTTCAGACGGACGAGCAGTACTTC; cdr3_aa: CASSFVQTDEQYF
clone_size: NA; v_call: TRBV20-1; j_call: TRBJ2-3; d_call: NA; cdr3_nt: TGCAGTGCTAGATGGGCGGGCACAGATACGCAGTATTTT; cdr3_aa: CSARWAGTDTQYF
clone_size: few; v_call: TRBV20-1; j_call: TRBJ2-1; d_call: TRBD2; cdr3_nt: TGCAGTGCTGCCCCTAGCGGGGGAGGCAATGAGCAGTTCTTC; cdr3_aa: CSAAPSGGGNEQFF
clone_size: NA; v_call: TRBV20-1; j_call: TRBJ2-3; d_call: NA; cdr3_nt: TGCAGTGCTAGACCCTGGGACCCCGGCACAGATACGCAGTATTTT; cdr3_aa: CSARPWDPGTDTQYF
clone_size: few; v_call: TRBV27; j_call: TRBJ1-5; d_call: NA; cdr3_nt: TGTGCCAGCAGTACCCGACAGAACAATCAGCCCCAGCATTTT; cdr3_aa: CASSTRQNNQPQHF
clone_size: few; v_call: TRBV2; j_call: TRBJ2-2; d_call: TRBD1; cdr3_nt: TGTGCCAGCAGTGAAGGGACAGGGTACACCGGGGAGCTGTTTTTT; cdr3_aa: CASSEGTGYTGELFF
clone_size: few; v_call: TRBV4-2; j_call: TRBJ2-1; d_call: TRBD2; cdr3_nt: TGTGCCAGCAGCCGGATAGCGGGGGATACCTACAATGAGCAGTTCTTC; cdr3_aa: CASSRIAGDTYNEQFF
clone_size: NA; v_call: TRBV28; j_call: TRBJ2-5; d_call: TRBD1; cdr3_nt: TGTGCCAGCAGTGCCCAGGGGGCGAGGGGAGAGACCCAGTACTTC; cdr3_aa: CASSAQGARGETQYF
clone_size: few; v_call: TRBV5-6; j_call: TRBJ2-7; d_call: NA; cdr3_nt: TGTGCCAGCAGCTCACAGGGATTCTGGGACGAGCAGTACTTC; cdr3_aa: CASSSQGFWDEQYF
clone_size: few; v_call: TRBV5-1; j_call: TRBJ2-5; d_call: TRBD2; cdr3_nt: TGCGCCAGCAGCTCTACCGGGACTAGCGGTGAAGAGACCCAGTACTTC; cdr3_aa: CASSSTGTSGEETQYF
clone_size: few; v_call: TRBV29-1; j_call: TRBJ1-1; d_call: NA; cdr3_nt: TGCAGCGTTGTAAGGGAAGAAGCTTTCTTT; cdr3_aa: CSVVREEAFF
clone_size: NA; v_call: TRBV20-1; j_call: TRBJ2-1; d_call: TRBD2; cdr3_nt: TGCAGTGCTAGAGACTCTAGCGGGGGGTACAGTGAGCAGTTCTTC; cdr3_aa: CSARDSSGGYSEQFF
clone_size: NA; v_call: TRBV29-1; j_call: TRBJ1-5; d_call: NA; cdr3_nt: TGCAGCGTGGGCGCAGGTGACGATCAGCCCCAGCATTTT; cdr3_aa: CSVGAGDDQPQHF